This T cell receptor (beta chain) was captured in a study of blood T cell repertoires in COVID-19. CDR3 size: 16 residues. Looked up from germline, CDR1 is SGHAT and CDR2 is FQNNGV. V lost 5 bases and J lost 0, with 15 bases in between. As processed by the authors: The authors estimated nucleated cell counts from reference gene primer amplification. Here immunoSEQ multiplex PCR was the method, and the copy in TCRdb shows in-frame clones only, minus some. Clone size and V and J calls were adopted from that table, with D and trimming inferred from the DNA. The sample gives around 130,000 clones, less than 90% of which show up once; over 1.1% is in the top ten.

The clonotype was recovered from a man aged 60 to 69 with acute or convalescent COVID-19. Sequencing was done on a sample of peripheral blood. The chain joins TRBV11-2 to TRBJ2-3; no clear D gene. Written as DNA, the CDR3 is TGTGCCAGCAGCCCCCTAGAGGCACTTAGCACAGATACGCAGTATTTT. Encoded protein: CASSPLEALSTDTQYF.